One and the same sample provided the 31 T cell receptor beta chains below, sequenced in a study of blood T cell repertoires in COVID-19 (dated by TCRdb to 2020 to 2021). Library preparation used the immunoSEQ multiplex PCR assay. What TCRdb holds here is the immuneACCESS table cut down to in-frame rearrangements. Part of the clones is not present; checked against another copy, under half of the missing clones reflect an unresolved V gene, and the others are unexplained. The sample contains about 220,000 clones, about 86% of them found a single time. The ten biggest clones cover 3% to 3.5% of the sample. Material: peripheral blood. The receptors stem from a woman under 40 who had recovered from COVID-19.

The chain uses TRBV6-5 and TRBJ1-1; D remains ambiguous. The V gene's germline CDR1 is MNHEY and CDR2 SVGAGI. The CDR3 has 11 amino acids. V was pared by 8 bases and J by 1 base, with 5 bases between. CDR3 DNA sequence: TGTGCCAGCCGGGAGAACACTGAAGCTTTCTTT. Its translation is CASRENTEAFF.

The chain employs TRBV6-5 and TRBJ1-6; D might be TRBD1 (6 bases). Deletions cut 2 bases from V and 1 base from J, with 9 bases between. The germline V gene encodes CDR1 MNHEY and CDR2 SVGAGI. The CDR3 extends over 16 amino acids. CDR3 nucleotides: TGTGCCAGCAGTTACGGGGGCGCATCCTATAATTCACCCCTCCACTTT. Translation gives CASSYGGASYNSPLHF.

The V and J genes are TRBV3-1 (or the pseudogene TRBV3-2) and TRBJ2-7; 7 bases fit TRBD1. Germline loops: CDR1 LGHDT, CDR2 YNNKEL (reference sequence). The CDR3 totals 16 residues. The V gene end was trimmed by 5 bases and the J gene end by 4 bases; junction bases not matched to a gene: 14. The CDR3 loop is CASSNWETGSGYEQYF. The CDR3 bases are TGTGCCAGCAGCAATTGGGAGACAGGGTCGGGTTACGAGCAGTACTTC.

V usage is TRBV2 and J usage is TRBJ2-3; TRBD2 aligns across 10 bases. V lost 3 bases and J lost 6; bases outside the gene matches: 9. Germline assignment: CDR1 SNHLY and CDR2 FYNNEI. The CDR3 consists of 16 residues. CDR3 DNA: TGTGCCAGCAGTGATTGGACTAGCGGAGGAGGGGATACGCAGTATTTT. Its protein product is CASSDWTSGGGDTQYF.

This clone was observed a few times. V gene TRBV20-1 combines with J gene TRBJ1-5, with D unresolved. Trimming left V 3 bases short and J 1 base short, with 7 bases between. Germline V CDR1 and CDR2: DFQATT, SNEGSKA (reference sequence). This CDR3 comprises 13 residues. The CDR3 coding sequence is TGCAGTGCTAGTAGCGGAAGCAATCAGCCCCAGCATTTT. It is translated as CSASSGSNQPQHF.

This chain connects TRBV11-2 to TRBJ2-4; 8 bases agree with TRBD1. Looked up from germline, CDR1 is SGHAT and CDR2 is FQNNGV. The CDR3 is made up of 18 amino acids. Trimming took 4 bases from V and 0 from J; bases not matched to a gene: 11. CDR3 nucleotide sequence: TGTGCCAGCAGCTCCCGGGACAGGTCGGCACTAGCCAAAAACATTCAGTACTTC. Translating it yields CASSSRDRSALAKNIQYF.

This chain uses TRBV28 with TRBJ1-1; 7 nucleotides line up with TRBD1. Unmatched junction bases numbered 16, after V lost 4 bases and J lost 11 bases. Germline lookup yields CDR1 MDHEN and CDR2 SYDVKM. CDR3 size: 15 residues. CDR3 nucleotides: TGTGCCAGCAGTTCATACCCGGACAGGTGGGAATACGCTTTCTTT. As protein: CASSSYPDRWEYAFF.

CDR3 amino acids: CASSSRSGSGTDTQYF. The CDR3 DNA reads as TGTGCCAGCAGCTCACGTAGCGGGAGCGGCACAGATACGCAGTATTTT. This chain joins TRBV9 and TRBJ2-3; TRBD2 aligns across 9 bases. Germline trimming cut 4 bases from V and 1 base from J; bases unmatched to any gene: 7. CDR3 size: 16 residues. Per germline, CDR1 SGDLS and CDR2 YYNGEE.

V and J are TRBV5-1 and TRBJ2-7; no clear D gene. The CDR3 covers 13 residues. Trimming took 1 base from V and 3 from J, leaving 8 bases between them. Looked up from germline, CDR1 is SGHRS and CDR2 is YFSETQ. This CDR3 is CASSLRFDYEQYF. The CDR3 DNA reads as TGCGCCAGCAGCTTGCGGTTTGACTACGAGCAGTACTTC.

This chain connects TRBV28 to TRBJ2-3, with 9 bases lining up with TRBD2. The V gene end was trimmed by 5 bases and the J gene end by 3 bases; junction bases not matched to a gene: 12. Germline loops: CDR1 MDHEN, CDR2 SYDVKM. This CDR3 is 17 amino acids long. CDR3 coding DNA: TGTGCCAGCAGTCCCCCCCAAGCGGGAGGTAAGACAGATACGCAGTATTTT. Translating it yields CASSPPQAGGKTDTQYF.

Points on this clone: Other DNA sequences in this sample translate to the same CDR3. CDR3 amino acids: CASSRDYAGNTEAFF. The DNA for the CDR3 is TGCGCCAGCAGCCGGGACTACGCCGGGAACACTGAAGCTTTCTTT. The gene calls are TRBV5-1 and TRBJ1-1; possibly TRBD1 for D (5 bases). Per the germline V gene, CDR1 is SGHRS and CDR2 is YFSETQ. Trimming cost V 4 bases and J 1 base, with 14 bases left between them. The CDR3 sequence is 15 residues long.

This chain links TRBV7-9 with TRBJ2-7; TRBD2 agrees at 10 bases. Germline assignment: CDR1 SEHNR and CDR2 FQNEAQ (reference sequence). V trimming: 3 bases; J trimming: 3 bases; junction bases outside the gene matches: 2. This CDR3 is built from 14 residues. The CDR3 protein is CASSFKREGYEQYF. CDR3 nucleotides: TGTGCCAGCAGCTTTAAGCGGGAGGGCTACGAGCAGTACTTC.

The gene calls are TRBV18 and TRBJ2-1; D call uncertain. V shed 6 bases and J shed 5 bases, with 14 bases lying between them. This CDR3 spans 14 amino acids. Germline-derived CDR1 and CDR2 are KGHSH and LQKENI. The CDR3 DNA follows: TGTGCCAGCTCCCCTTCTGAGCTCCACAATGAGCAGTTCTTC. This encodes CASSPSELHNEQFF.

The chain is built from TRBV4-1 and TRBJ1-1; TRBD1 matches at 7 bases. The V and J ends lost 3 bases and 6 bases, in that order; junction bases with no gene match: 4. Germline loops: CDR1 MGHRA, CDR2 YSYEKL. The CDR3 is 13 amino acids. The CDR3 spells CASSHGDSSEAFF. For the CDR3, the DNA is TGCGCCAGCAGCCATGGGGACAGCTCTGAAGCTTTCTTT.

The rearrangement uses TRBV9 and TRBJ2-7, with 9 bases fitting TRBD1. J was trimmed by 0 bases and V by 0 bases; bases with no gene match: 1. The CDR3 sequence is 15 residues long. CDR1 SGDLS and CDR2 YYNGEE come from the germline V gene. The DNA for the CDR3 is TGTGCCAGCAGCGTAGGGACAGGGGCCTCCTACGAGCAGTACTTC. Protein sequence: CASSVGTGASYEQYF.

This clone was seen only a few times. The chain combines TRBV24-1 with TRBJ1-5; 8 bases are shared with TRBD1. The CDR3 totals 13 residues. The V and J ends lost 2 bases and 10 bases, in that order; junction bases with no gene match: 3. Germline V gene sequence: CDR1 KGHDR, CDR2 SFDVKD. CDR3 sequence: CATSDWTGYPQHF. In nucleotides, the CDR3 is TGTGCCACCAGTGATTGGACAGGGTACCCCCAGCATTTT.

This chain connects TRBV28 to TRBJ2-1, with 9 bases aligning to TRBD1. J lost 6 bases, V lost 6 bases, and 9 bases had no gene match. The length of the CDR3 is 15 residues. CDR1 and CDR2 from the germline V gene are MDHEN and SYDVKM. The CDR3 DNA follows: TGTGCCAGCAGCTCGGGACAGGGTTGGAGCAATGAGCAGTTCTTC. This translates into CASSSGQGWSNEQFF. The variable domain in full, completed from reference TRBV28 and TRBJ2-1, reads DVKVTQSSRYLVKRTGEKVFLECVQDMDHENMFWYRQDPGLGLRLIYFSYDVKMKEKGDIPEGYSVSREKKERFSLILESASTNQTSMYLCASSSGQGWSNEQFFGPGTRLTVL.

CDR3 in DNA: TGCGCCAGCAGCGACACTTCAGGGGCCACTGAAGCTTTCTTT. This encodes CASSDTSGATEAFF. The V and J genes are TRBV5-1 and TRBJ1-1; D possibly corresponds to TRBD1 (6 bases). The CDR3 consists of 14 residues. V lost 4 bases and J lost 4, with 14 bases in between. Germline V gene sequence: CDR1 SGHRS, CDR2 YFSETQ.

Note on this clone: One end of the junction varies from germline; a read error may be responsible. This chain links TRBV5-1 with TRBJ2-3; the match to TRBD2 covers 11 bases. CDR1 and CDR2 from the germline V gene are SGHRS and YFSETQ. The CDR3 consists of 17 residues. CDR3 loop: CASNLGSTSGASDTQYF. CDR3 in DNA: TGCGCCAGCAACTTGGGGTCGACTAGCGGGGCCTCAGATACGCAGTATTTT.

This clone appeared a single time. The rearrangement joins TRBV11-2 to TRBJ2-7, with TRBD1 matching 8 bases. The V segment lost 5 bases and the J segment 3 bases; nucleotides outside the gene matches: 9. Per the germline V gene, CDR1 is SGHAT and CDR2 is FQNNGV. The CDR3 has 15 residues. This CDR3 reads CASSPSPGGVYEQYF. For the CDR3, the DNA is TGTGCCAGCAGCCCCAGTCCAGGGGGCGTCTACGAGCAGTACTTC. The whole variable domain, filled in from reference TRBV11-2 and TRBJ2-7, reads EAGVAQSPRYKIIEKRQSVAFWCNPISGHATLYWYQQILGQGPKLLIQFQNNGVVDDSQLPKDRFSAERLKGVDSTLKIQPAKLEDSAVYLCASSPSPGGVYEQYFGPGTRLTVT.

This clone was seen more than once but under ten times. This chain uses TRBV6-5 with TRBJ1-6, with no clear D. Trimming removed 2 bases from V and 7 bases from J, with 6 bases in between. CDR3 length: 13 amino acids. Germline V lookup: CDR1 MNHEY, CDR2 SVGAGI. The CDR3 coding sequence is TGTGCCAGCAGTTACCACAGCAATTCACCCCTCCACTTT. Translated: CASSYHSNSPLHF.

The chain couples TRBV6-2 or TRBV6-3 to TRBJ2-3, with 7 bases lining up with TRBD2. The J segment lost 2 bases and the V segment lost 6 bases, leaving 17 bases of the junction unmatched. The CDR3 covers 18 residues. The V gene's germline CDR1 is MNHEY and CDR2 SVGEGT. CDR3 nucleotides: TGTGCCAGCAGCCGTCGGAAGCGTAGCGGGCTCGCCACAGATACGCAGTATTTT. Translation gives CASSRRKRSGLATDTQYF.

The chain combines TRBV19 with TRBJ2-2; possible D gene TRBD2, 5 bases. Trimming pared 7 bases from V and 4 bases from J, leaving 13 bases between. Germline CDR1 and CDR2: LNHDA and SQIVND (reference sequence). The CDR3 contains 14 residues. The CDR3 protein is CASNPGTSTGELFF. CDR3 sequence (DNA): TGTGCCAGTAACCCCGGTACTAGCACCGGGGAGCTGTTTTTT.

V and J are TRBV28 and TRBJ1-2; possible D gene TRBD1, 5 bases. Between the trimmed V and J ends, which lost 2 bases and 4 bases, there was a span of 11 bases. The CDR3 is 14 residues long. Germline V gene lookup returns CDR1 MDHEN and CDR2 SYDVKM. Written as DNA, the CDR3 is TGTGCCAGCAGTTTAGGCAGGGTGACCTATGGCTACACCTTC. Its protein is CASSLGRVTYGYTF.

The chain combines TRBV19 with TRBJ1-1, with D maybe TRBD1 (5 bases). The CDR3 consists of 10 residues. Germline loops: CDR1 LNHDA, CDR2 SQIVND (reference sequence). The DNA for the CDR3 is TGTGCAACCGGGGGAACTGAAGCTTTCTTT. Encoded protein: CATGGTEAFF.

The chain employs TRBV29-1 and TRBJ2-1; 16 bases agree with TRBD2. The germline CDR1 and CDR2 sequences are SQVTM and ANQGSEA. The CDR3 has 19 amino acids. Trimming removed 3 bases from V and 1 base from J; junction bases left unmatched: 9. CDR3: CSVDTAGTSGRGSYNEQFF. CDR3 coding DNA: TGCAGCGTTGATACAGCGGGGACTAGCGGGAGGGGGTCCTACAATGAGCAGTTCTTC.

This clone was found a few times. This chain connects TRBV5-1 to TRBJ1-2, with a weak D call TRBD1 (5 bases). This CDR3 has 11 residues. Trimming left V 7 bases short and J 2 bases short, with 6 bases between. Germline V gene lookup returns CDR1 SGHRS and CDR2 YFSETQ. CDR3 bases: TGCGCCAGCCGACAGAACTATGGCTACACCTTC. This translates into CASRQNYGYTF. Using reference TRBV5-1 and TRBJ1-2 for the parts outside the CDR3, the full variable domain is KAGVTQTPRYLIKTRGQQVTLSCSPISGHRSVSWYQQTPGQGLQFLFEYFSETQRNKGNFPGRFSGRQFSNSRSEMNVSTLELGDSALYLCASRQNYGYTFGSGTRLTVV.

J is TRBJ2-1 and V is TRBV5-4; 9 nucleotides line up with TRBD2. The junction had 15 bases not matched to a gene; V was cut back by 0 bases and J by 5 bases. The CDR3 contains 19 residues. The germline V gene encodes CDR1 SGHNT and CDR2 YYREEE (reference sequence). CDR3 region: CASSLEVLAGDSFHNEQFF. The CDR3, as DNA: TGTGCCAGCAGCTTGGAGGTATTAGCGGGAGACTCCTTTCACAATGAGCAGTTCTTC.

The rearrangement links TRBV5-4 to TRBJ1-2; 9 bases map to TRBD1. V shed 5 bases and J 4 bases; nucleotides not matched to a gene: 6. The CDR3 extends over 14 amino acids. The V gene's germline CDR1 is SGHNT and CDR2 YYREEE (reference sequence). The CDR3 DNA reads as TGTGCCAGCAGTTTCACAGGGGGCGTCTATGGCTACACCTTC. Protein product: CASSFTGGVYGYTF.

The gene calls are TRBV25-1 and TRBJ2-3; D remains ambiguous. Trimming pared 1 base from V and 6 bases from J, leaving 11 bases between. The germline V gene has CDR1 MGHDK and CDR2 SYGVNS. This CDR3 comprises 14 residues. The CDR3 here is CASSESRSSDTQYF. DNA for the CDR3: TGTGCCAGCAGTGAATCGCGGAGTTCGGATACGCAGTATTTT.

This chain's CDR3 is CASLLSQGYEQYF. CDR3 bases: TGTGCCAGCTTATTATCACAGGGTTACGAGCAGTACTTC. This chain links TRBV6-5 with TRBJ2-7; D may be TRBD1 (6 bases). The CDR3 totals 13 residues. The V end lost 8 bases, the J end lost 4 bases, and 15 bases lay between the germline ends. CDR1 and CDR2 (germline): MNHEY, SVGAGI.